This T cell receptor (beta chain) derives from a study of T cells after yellow fever vaccination. Trimming stripped 4 bases from V and 4 bases from J, with 17 bases between. The CDR3 length is 17 residues. Germline V gene lookup returns CDR1 MNHEY and CDR2 SVGAGI. TCRdb called the 5' RACE reads again in MiXCR, with one record for every CDR3 protein. The sample carries around 530,000 distinct CDR3 sequences, around 16% recorded once. The TCR comes from a young man who received the YFV17D yellow fever vaccine. The starting material was PBMCs, obtained about 5 days after the first yellow fever vaccination. The chain combines TRBV6-5 with TRBJ2-6; the D is unclear. The CDR3 nucleotides are TGTGCCAGCAGTTCCCCCTTAGGGCCCTCCGGGGCCAACGTCCTGACTTTC. Amino acids: CASSSPLGPSGANVLTF.